The sequence of this TCR beta chain was determined in a study of blood T cell repertoires in COVID-19. This CDR3 spans 14 amino acids. The ends were cut back, 0 bases at V and 1 base at J, with 4 bases in the middle. In germline, CDR1 is LGHDT, CDR2 YNNKEL (reference sequence). Per the study methods: It was from reference gene primer amplification that nucleated cell counts were estimated. Clones were sequenced by immunoSEQ multiplex PCR, and TCRdb holds only the in-frame ones, with some missing. V and J calls and clone size are as listed in that table; D and trimming were resolved from the DNA. The sample includes about 150,000 clones, roughly 82% of them seen just once.

What was sequenced was peripheral blood. The genes are TRBV3-1 (or the pseudogene TRBV3-2) and TRBJ1-5; D is unresolved. This clonotype was sampled from a woman in her forties or fifties in a cohort sampled during active or convalescent COVID-19. For the CDR3, the DNA is TGTGCCAGCAGCCAAGATTTAAGCAATCAGCCCCAGCATTTT. Its translation is CASSQDLSNQPQHF.